Sequencing of this T cell receptor beta chain was carried out in a study of shared T cell receptors in the human thymus. Profiled with immunoSEQ multiplex PCR; TCRdb holds only in-frame clones, not every one. The table shows hundreds of thousands of clones, with approximately 87% occurring only once. Concerning this clone itself: At one end the junction does not follow the germline gene, possibly because of a read error.

The CDR3 extends over 16 amino acids. CDR1 and CDR2 from the germline V gene are MDHEN and SYDVKM. These same data were also listed under a study on human thymus T cells.

The chain couples TRBV28 to TRBJ1-5; 7 bases line up with TRBD1. The sample was thymocytes. This receptor was obtained from a boy under three years old with a congenital heart defect. This chain's CDR3 is CASSPPDRASHQPQHF. The CDR3 DNA is TGTGCCAGCAGTCCCCCCGACAGGGCCTCCCATCAACCCCAGCATTTT.